Listed here are 20 T cell receptor beta chains from one sample, sequenced in a study of cytomegalovirus exposure and HLA in healthy donors listed by TCRdb under 2017. The library was made by the immunoSEQ multiplex PCR assay. For the multiplex PCR, a mixture combining 60 forward primers for TCR Vbeta segments and 13 reverse primers for TCR Jbeta segments was used. Entries here come from immuneACCESS through TCRdb and include only in-frame sequences with V and J called. Some clones fail to appear in such tables; in the studies checked, an unresolved V gene covers under half of the shortfall, and the cause of the remainder is unknown. The sample data list around 81,000 clones, and 60% to 70% of these were observed just once. The ten largest clones represent around 5.8% of the sample. Specimen: PBMCs. The receptors were gathered from a young man in good health and CMV-seropositive.

CDR3 region: CASSLAGGIEYEQYF. In DNA form, the CDR3 reads TGTGCCAGCAGCTTGGCTGGGGGGATCGAATACGAGCAGTACTTC. The rearrangement links TRBV5-5 to TRBJ2-7; D is possibly TRBD2 (6 bases). This CDR3 has 15 amino acids. V lost 0 bases and J 4 bases, leaving 14 bases between the germline ends. CDR1 SGHKS and CDR2 YYEKEE come from the germline V gene (reference sequence).

This sequence joins TRBV6-6 and TRBJ2-1, with a possible D match to TRBD2 (6 bases). The germline CDR1 and CDR2 sequences are MNHNY and SVGAGI (reference sequence). The ends were cut back, 5 bases at V and 3 bases at J, with 14 bases in the middle. The CDR3 has 15 amino acids. The CDR3 sequence: CASSPSGFNYNEQFF. In DNA, the CDR3 is TGTGCCAGCAGTCCCAGCGGGTTTAACTACAATGAGCAGTTCTTC.

Turning to this clone: The sample contains more than one DNA sequence encoding this CDR3. The rearrangement joins TRBV4-2 to TRBJ2-3; D possibly corresponds to TRBD2 (6 bases). V was shortened by 0 bases and J by 1 base, with 11 bases between the two germline ends. This CDR3 contains 16 residues. CDR1 and CDR2 (germline): LGHNA, YNFKEQ. The CDR3 coding sequence is TGTGCCAGCAGCCAAGATAGGGGCGGGGGCACAGATACGCAGTATTTT. Protein product: CASSQDRGGGTDTQYF.

V and J are TRBV7-2 and TRBJ1-1, with D possibly TRBD1 on 5 matching bases. The germline gives CDR1 SGHTA, CDR2 FQGNSA. The CDR3 contains 14 residues. V shed 2 bases and J shed 1 base, with 8 bases lying between them. The CDR3 sequence: CASSLSGGNTEAFF. CDR3 nucleotides: TGTGCCAGCAGCTTAAGCGGGGGGAACACTGAAGCTTTCTTT.

The chain uses TRBV5-6 and TRBJ2-3; tentatively, D is TRBD1 (5 bases). This CDR3 region has 16 residues. The germline V gene encodes CDR1 SGHDT and CDR2 YYEEEE. V lost 2 bases and J lost 0, with 13 bases in between. CDR3 nucleotide sequence: TGTGCCAGCAGCTTCCCCAGGGTGTCTAGCACAGATACGCAGTATTTT. Its translation is CASSFPRVSSTDTQYF. The full variable domain, completed using reference TRBV5-6 and TRBJ2-3, is DAGVTQSPTHLIKTRGQQVTLRCSPKSGHDTVSWYQQALGQGPQFIFQYYEEEERQRGNFPDRFSGHQFPNYSSELNVNALLLGDSALYLCASSFPRVSSTDTQYFGPGTRLTVL.

V gene TRBV18 combines with J gene TRBJ2-7, with D hard to call. The CDR3 spans 14 residues. Deletions cut 0 bases from V and 5 bases from J, with 11 bases between. Per the germline V gene, CDR1 is KGHSH and CDR2 is LQKENI. The CDR3 coding sequence is TGTGCCAGCTCACCACCGAGAGATGTCGACGAGCAGTACTTC. This sequence encodes CASSPPRDVDEQYF.

The chain joins TRBV7-2 to TRBJ2-3; D gene unclear. CDR1 and CDR2 (germline): SGHTA, FQGNSA. Between the trimmed V and J ends, which lost 5 bases and 5 bases, there was a span of 11 bases. There are 13 residues in the CDR3. The CDR3 region is CASSPKSGDTQYF. CDR3 bases: TGTGCCAGCAGCCCAAAGTCGGGAGATACGCAGTATTTT.

This clone came up a few times. This chain joins TRBV5-1 and TRBJ2-3; TRBD2 matches at 8 bases. V was pared by 4 bases and J by 4 bases, with 11 bases of the junction left unmatched. CDR3 length: 16 amino acids. Germline loops: CDR1 SGHRS, CDR2 YFSETQ. CDR3 sequence: CASSQLAAGGADTQYF. CDR3 bases: TGCGCCAGCAGCCAACTAGCGGCGGGTGGCGCAGATACGCAGTATTTT.

There are a few counts of this clone. The rearrangement joins TRBV6-4 to TRBJ2-6; 9 bases map to TRBD1. The CDR3 has 17 residues. CDR1 and CDR2 from the germline V gene are MRHNA and SNTAGT. J gave up 0 bases and V 10 bases, and 10 bases lay outside the gene matches. The CDR3 here is CATSTGQGPSGANVLTF. CDR3 coding DNA: TGTGCCACCTCCACGGGACAGGGCCCCTCTGGGGCCAACGTCCTGACTTTC.

V gene TRBV5-5 combines with J gene TRBJ1-2, with D uncertain. The V gene lost 0 bases and the J gene lost 2 bases, with 11 bases spanning the gap. The CDR3 extends over 15 amino acids. The germline gives CDR1 SGHKS, CDR2 YYEKEE (reference sequence). This CDR3 is CASSLGRTANYGYTF. The CDR3 DNA reads as TGTGCCAGCAGCTTGGGGAGGACCGCAAACTATGGCTACACCTTC.

J is TRBJ2-3 and V is TRBV10-3, with 15 bases fitting TRBD2. The germline CDR1 and CDR2 sequences are ENHRY and SYGVKD. J was trimmed by 4 bases and V by 10 bases; bases with no gene match: 3. The CDR3 contains 14 residues. The CDR3 protein is CANRTSGRADTQYF. Written as DNA, the CDR3 is TGTGCCAACCGGACTAGCGGGAGGGCAGATACGCAGTATTTT.

A remark on this clone: At the DNA level, this CDR3 is encoded by other sequences in the same sample as well. This rearrangement joins TRBV6-5 to TRBJ2-7; D perhaps matches TRBD1 (5 bases). Looked up from germline, CDR1 is MNHEY and CDR2 is SVGAGI. Trimming stripped 5 bases from V and 2 bases from J, with 10 bases between. This CDR3 has 13 residues. The CDR3 sequence is CASSLTDAYEQYF. As DNA, the CDR3 is TGTGCCAGCAGTCTGACAGACGCCTACGAGCAGTACTTC.

The gene calls are TRBV27 and TRBJ1-5, with 12 bases aligning to TRBD1. Germline loops: CDR1 MNHEY, CDR2 SMNVEV (reference sequence). V was pared by 5 bases and J by 4 bases, with 12 bases of the junction left unmatched. The CDR3 runs 18 residues. CDR3 sequence: CASSPSSGQGARNQPQHF. In DNA form, the CDR3 reads TGTGCCAGCAGTCCCTCCTCGGGACAGGGGGCGCGGAATCAGCCCCAGCATTTT.

The chain recombines TRBV18 with TRBJ2-5; D gene ambiguous. Trimming removed 1 base at V and 2 bases at J, with 8 bases between. The CDR3 totals 14 residues. Germline CDR1 KGHSH, CDR2 LQKENI. The CDR3 here is CASSPLGPQETQYF. The CDR3 region has the DNA TGTGCCAGCTCACCACTTGGCCCACAAGAGACCCAGTACTTC.

About this clone: This same CDR3 is encoded by further DNA sequences in the sample. The V gene is TRBV5-4, the J gene TRBJ1-2; 9 bases are shared with TRBD1. CDR1 is SGHNT and CDR2 is YYREEE in the germline V gene (reference sequence). With V trimmed by 4 bases and J by 5 bases, 6 bases remained unmatched. The CDR3 extends over 14 amino acids. This CDR3 reads CASSTGQGTYGYTF. The CDR3 nucleotides read TGTGCCAGCAGCACGGGACAGGGAACGTATGGCTACACCTTC.

The chain employs TRBV6-5 and TRBJ1-4; TRBD1 might be the D (5 bases). The CDR3 spans 14 residues. The germline CDR1 and CDR2 sequences are MNHEY and SVGAGI. V lost 6 bases, J lost 11 bases, and 19 bases lay in between. The CDR3 loop reads CASRPYAAGEKLFF. The CDR3 nucleotides are TGTGCCAGCAGACCCTACGCTGCGGGGGAGAAACTGTTTTTT.

This clone was seen more than once but under ten times. The chain has TRBV6-5 and TRBJ2-7, with 8 bases identical to TRBD1. Germline V gene data show CDR1 as MNHEY and CDR2 as SVGAGI. The CDR3 spans 15 residues. Trimming at V came to 5 bases and at J to 1 base, leaving 7 bases not matched to a gene. The CDR3 sequence is CASSTTGGSSYEQYF. The CDR3 DNA sequence: TGTGCCAGCAGTACTACAGGGGGATCATCCTACGAGCAGTACTTC.

The V and J genes are TRBV11-2 and TRBJ2-3, with 13 bases aligning to TRBD2. Germline assignment: CDR1 SGHAT and CDR2 FQNNGV. The CDR3 contains 16 residues. Germline trimming cut 5 bases from V and 3 bases from J; bases unmatched to any gene: 5. The CDR3 is CASSQGLAGVTDTQYF. The CDR3 DNA sequence: TGTGCCAGCAGCCAAGGACTAGCGGGAGTAACAGATACGCAGTATTTT.

The J gene is TRBJ2-7, the V gene TRBV19; D gene ambiguous. The V and J ends lost 5 bases and 7 bases respectively, with 18 bases between them. This CDR3 spans 14 amino acids. Germline V CDR1 and CDR2: LNHDA, SQIVND (reference sequence). The CDR3 spells CASSVAYPPSEQYF. The CDR3 DNA reads TGTGCCAGTAGTGTAGCCTACCCCCCGAGTGAGCAGTACTTC.

The rearrangement links TRBV28 to TRBJ1-3; 9 nucleotides match TRBD1. Germline V gene lookup returns CDR1 MDHEN and CDR2 SYDVKM. The CDR3 is 14 amino acids. V lost 6 bases to trimming and J lost 4 bases; unmatched junction nucleotides: 4. The CDR3, as DNA: TGTGCCAGCAGAGGACAGGGGACGGGAAACACCATATATTTT. Translating it yields CASRGQGTGNTIYF.